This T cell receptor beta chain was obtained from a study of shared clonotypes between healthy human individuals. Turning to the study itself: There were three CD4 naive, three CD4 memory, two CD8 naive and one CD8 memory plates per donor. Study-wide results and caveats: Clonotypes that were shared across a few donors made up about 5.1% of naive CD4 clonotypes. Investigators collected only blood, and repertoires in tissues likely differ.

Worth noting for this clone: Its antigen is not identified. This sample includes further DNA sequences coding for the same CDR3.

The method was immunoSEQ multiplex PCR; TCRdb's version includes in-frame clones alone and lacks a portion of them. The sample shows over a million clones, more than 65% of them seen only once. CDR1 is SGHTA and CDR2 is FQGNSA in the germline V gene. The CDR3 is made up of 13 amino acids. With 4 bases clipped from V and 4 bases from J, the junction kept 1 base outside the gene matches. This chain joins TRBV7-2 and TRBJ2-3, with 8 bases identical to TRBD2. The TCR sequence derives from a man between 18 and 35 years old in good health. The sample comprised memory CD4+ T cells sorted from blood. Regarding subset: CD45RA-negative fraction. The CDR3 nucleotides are TGTGCCAGCAGCTCGCGGGGGGCAGATACGCAGTATTTT. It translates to CASSSRGADTQYF.